This T cell receptor beta chain was sequenced during a study of blood T cell repertoires in COVID-19. Study-level information: The study drew acute and convalescent COVID-19 samples from the United States, Italy and Spain. Nucleic acid was either cDNA or gDNA, and it came from T cells, B-cell-depleted T cells, or PBMCs.

Authors' processing steps: Reference gene primer amplification gave nucleated cell count estimates. Generated by immunoSEQ multiplex PCR, the TCRdb table keeps only in-frame clones and is missing some. The V and J calls and clone size were taken over from that table, and D and trimming were inferred from the DNA. The table lists 150,000 to 200,000 clones, over 65% of them singletons. The CDR3 sequence is 14 residues long. Germline values: CDR1 WSHSY, CDR2 SAAADI. The V end was cut by 5 bases, the J end by 0 bases, with 10 bases between. The source material was peripheral blood. The rearrangement joins TRBV10-2 to TRBJ1-2, with a possible D match to TRBD1 (6 bases). The source of this sequence is a man between 60 and 70 years old with acute or convalescent COVID-19. The CDR3 protein is CASSQTGSNYGYTF. As DNA, the CDR3 is TGCGCCAGCAGTCAGACAGGTTCTAACTATGGCTACACCTTC.